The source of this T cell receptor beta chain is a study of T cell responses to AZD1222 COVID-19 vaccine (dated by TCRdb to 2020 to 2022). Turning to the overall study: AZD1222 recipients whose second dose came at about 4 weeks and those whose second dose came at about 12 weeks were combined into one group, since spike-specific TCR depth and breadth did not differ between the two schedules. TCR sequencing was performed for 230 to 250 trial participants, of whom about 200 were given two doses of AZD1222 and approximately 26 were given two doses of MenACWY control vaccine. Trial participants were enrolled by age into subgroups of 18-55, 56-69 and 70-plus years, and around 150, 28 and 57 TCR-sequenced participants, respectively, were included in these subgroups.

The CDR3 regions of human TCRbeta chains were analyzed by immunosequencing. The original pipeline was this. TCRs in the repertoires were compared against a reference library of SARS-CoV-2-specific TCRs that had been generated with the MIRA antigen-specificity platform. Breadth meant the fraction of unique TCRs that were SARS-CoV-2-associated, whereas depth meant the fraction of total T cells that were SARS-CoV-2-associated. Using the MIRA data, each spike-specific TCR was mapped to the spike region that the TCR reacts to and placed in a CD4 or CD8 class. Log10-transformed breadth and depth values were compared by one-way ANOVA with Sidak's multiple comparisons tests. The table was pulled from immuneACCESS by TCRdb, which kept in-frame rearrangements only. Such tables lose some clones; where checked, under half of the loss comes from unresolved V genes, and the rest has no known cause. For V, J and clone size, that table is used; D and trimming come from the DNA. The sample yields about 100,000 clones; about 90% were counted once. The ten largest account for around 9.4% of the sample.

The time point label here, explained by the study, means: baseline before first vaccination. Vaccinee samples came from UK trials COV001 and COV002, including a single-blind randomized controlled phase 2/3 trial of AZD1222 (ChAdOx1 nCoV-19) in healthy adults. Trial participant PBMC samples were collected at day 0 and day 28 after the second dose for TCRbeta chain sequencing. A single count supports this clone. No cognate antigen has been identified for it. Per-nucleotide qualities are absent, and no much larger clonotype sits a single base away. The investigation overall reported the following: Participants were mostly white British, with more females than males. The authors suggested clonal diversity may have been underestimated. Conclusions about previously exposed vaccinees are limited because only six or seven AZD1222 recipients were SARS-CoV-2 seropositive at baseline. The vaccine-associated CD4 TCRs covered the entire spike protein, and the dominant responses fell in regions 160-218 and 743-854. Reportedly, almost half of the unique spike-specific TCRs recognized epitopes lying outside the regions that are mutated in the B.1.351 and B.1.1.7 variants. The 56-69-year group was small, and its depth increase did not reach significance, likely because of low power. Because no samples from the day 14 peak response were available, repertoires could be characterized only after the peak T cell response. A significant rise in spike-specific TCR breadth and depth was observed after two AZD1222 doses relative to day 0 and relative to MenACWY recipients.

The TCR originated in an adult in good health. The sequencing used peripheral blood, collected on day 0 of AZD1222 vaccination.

The DNA reads TGTGCCAGCAGCTCCAGACAGGGGAATCAGCCCCAGCATTTT. The resulting protein is CASSSRQGNQPQHF. Recombination linked TRBV7-2 to TRBJ1-5; TRBD1 matches 8 bases in the middle. The CDR3 contains 14 residues, cysteine and phenylalanine counted. Solely the CDR3 DNA is kept, with 42 bases framed from the first base. From V the trimming removes 4 bases and from J it removes 4 bases, while the gene matches leave 3 bases of the junction unaccounted for. CDR1 and CDR2 (SGHTA, FQGNSA) derive from the germline V gene.